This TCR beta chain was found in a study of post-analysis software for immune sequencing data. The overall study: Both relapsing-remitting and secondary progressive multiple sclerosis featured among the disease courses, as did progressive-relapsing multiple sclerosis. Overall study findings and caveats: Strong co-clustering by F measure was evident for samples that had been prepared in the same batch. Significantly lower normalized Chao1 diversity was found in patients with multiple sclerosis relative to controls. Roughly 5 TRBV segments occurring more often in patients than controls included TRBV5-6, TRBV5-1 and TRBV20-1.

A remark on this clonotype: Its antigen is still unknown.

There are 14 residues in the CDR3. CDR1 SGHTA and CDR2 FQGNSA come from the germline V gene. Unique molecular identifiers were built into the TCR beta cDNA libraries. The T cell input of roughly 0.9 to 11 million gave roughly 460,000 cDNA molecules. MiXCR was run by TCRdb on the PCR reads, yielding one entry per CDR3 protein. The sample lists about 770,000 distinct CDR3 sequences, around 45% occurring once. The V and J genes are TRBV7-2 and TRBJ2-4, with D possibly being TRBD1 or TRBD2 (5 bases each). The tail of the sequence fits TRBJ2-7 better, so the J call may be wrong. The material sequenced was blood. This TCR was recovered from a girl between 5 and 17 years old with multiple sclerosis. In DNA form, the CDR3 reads TGTGCCAGCAGCTTTGAAGCGGACAACTACGAGCAGTACTTC. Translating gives CASSFEADNYEQYF.